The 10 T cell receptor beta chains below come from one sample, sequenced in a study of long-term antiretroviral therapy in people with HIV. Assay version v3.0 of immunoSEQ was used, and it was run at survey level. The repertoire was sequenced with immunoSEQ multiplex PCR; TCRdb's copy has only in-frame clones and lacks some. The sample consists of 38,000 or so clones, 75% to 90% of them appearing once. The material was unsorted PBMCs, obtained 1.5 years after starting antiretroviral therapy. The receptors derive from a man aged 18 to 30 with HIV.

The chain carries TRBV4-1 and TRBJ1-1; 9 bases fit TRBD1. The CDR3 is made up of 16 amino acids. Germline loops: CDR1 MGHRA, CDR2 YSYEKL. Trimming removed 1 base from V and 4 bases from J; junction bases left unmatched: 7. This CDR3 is CASSQVVGQGPTEAFF. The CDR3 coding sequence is TGCGCCAGCAGCCAAGTTGTGGGACAGGGCCCCACTGAAGCTTTCTTT.

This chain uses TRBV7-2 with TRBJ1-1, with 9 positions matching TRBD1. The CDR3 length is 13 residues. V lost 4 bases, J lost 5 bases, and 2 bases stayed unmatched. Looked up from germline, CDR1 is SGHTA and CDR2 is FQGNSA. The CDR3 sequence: CASSWGTGTEAFF. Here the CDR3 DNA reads TGTGCCAGCAGCTGGGGGACAGGGACTGAAGCTTTCTTT.

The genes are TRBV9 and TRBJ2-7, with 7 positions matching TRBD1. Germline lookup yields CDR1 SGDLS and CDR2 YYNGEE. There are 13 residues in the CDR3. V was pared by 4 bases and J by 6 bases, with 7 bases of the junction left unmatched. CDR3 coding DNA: TGTGCCAGCAGCTCGGGACAGCCGGGCGAGCAGTACTTC. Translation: CASSSGQPGEQYF.

CDR3 residues: CASSVTGVVDEQFF. The DNA of the CDR3 is TGTGCCAGCAGTGTTACAGGGGTTGTGGATGAGCAGTTCTTC. The chain is built from TRBV25-1 and TRBJ2-1, with TRBD1 identical over 7 bases. CDR1 MGHDK and CDR2 SYGVNS come from the germline V gene. The CDR3 contains 14 residues. Trimming at V came to 4 bases and at J to 8 bases, leaving 8 bases not matched to a gene.

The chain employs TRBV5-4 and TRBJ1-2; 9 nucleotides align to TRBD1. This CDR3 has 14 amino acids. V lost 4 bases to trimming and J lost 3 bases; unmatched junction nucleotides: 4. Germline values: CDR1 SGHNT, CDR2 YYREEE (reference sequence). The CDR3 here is CASSIQGAHYGYTF. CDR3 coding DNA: TGTGCCAGCAGCATACAGGGGGCGCACTATGGCTACACCTTC.

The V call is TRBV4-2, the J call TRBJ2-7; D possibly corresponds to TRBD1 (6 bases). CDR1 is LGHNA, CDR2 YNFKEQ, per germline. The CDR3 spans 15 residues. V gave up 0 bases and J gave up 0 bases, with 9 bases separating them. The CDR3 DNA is TGTGCCAGCAGCCAAGATGGACAGTCCTCCTACGAGCAGTACTTC. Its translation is CASSQDGQSSYEQYF.

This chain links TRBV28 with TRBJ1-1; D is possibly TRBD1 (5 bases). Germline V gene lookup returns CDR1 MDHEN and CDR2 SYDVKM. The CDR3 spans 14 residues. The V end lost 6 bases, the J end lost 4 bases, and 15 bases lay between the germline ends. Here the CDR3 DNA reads TGTGCCAGCAGATCGGCTTTGGGGACCACTGAAGCTTTCTTT. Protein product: CASRSALGTTEAFF.

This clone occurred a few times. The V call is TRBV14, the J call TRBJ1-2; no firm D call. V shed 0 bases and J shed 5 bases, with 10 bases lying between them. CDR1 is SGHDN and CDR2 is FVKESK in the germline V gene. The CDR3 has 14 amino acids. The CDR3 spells CASSQEGLMYGYTF. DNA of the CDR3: TGTGCCAGCAGCCAAGAAGGCCTAATGTATGGCTACACCTTC. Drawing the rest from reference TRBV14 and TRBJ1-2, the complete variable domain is EAGVTQFPSHSVIEKGQTVTLRCDPISGHDNLYWYRRVMGKEIKFLLHFVKESKQDESGMPNNRFLAERTGGTYSTLKVQPAELEDSGVYFCASSQEGLMYGYTFGSGTRLTVV.

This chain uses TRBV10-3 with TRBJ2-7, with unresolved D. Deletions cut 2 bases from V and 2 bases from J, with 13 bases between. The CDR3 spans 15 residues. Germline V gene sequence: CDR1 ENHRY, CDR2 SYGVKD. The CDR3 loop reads CAISEPPTKTYEQYF. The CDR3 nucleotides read TGTGCCATCAGTGAGCCCCCAACCAAGACCTACGAGCAGTACTTC.

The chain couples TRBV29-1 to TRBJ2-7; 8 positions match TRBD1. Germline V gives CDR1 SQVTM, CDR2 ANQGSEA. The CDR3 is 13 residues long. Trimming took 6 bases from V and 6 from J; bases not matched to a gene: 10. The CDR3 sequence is CSVTDRGPLEQYF. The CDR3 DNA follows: TGCAGCGTCACAGACAGGGGCCCTCTCGAGCAGTACTTC.